Included here is one TCR beta chain sequence, with context. Antigen specificity is unknown. Trimming cost V 4 bases and J 4 bases; bases outside gene matches: 15. The CDR3 extends over 18 amino acids. Germline-derived CDR1 and CDR2 are SGHVS and FNYEAQ. Clones were read by immunoSEQ multiplex PCR, and TCRdb kept only the in-frame ones, dropping some. The sample includes roughly 13,000 clones, approximately 90% of them seen just once. The data are from a study of lymphopenia after photon versus proton radiotherapy. The study, taken as a whole, reports: Proton therapy kept repertoires fairly stable, unlike photons, which gained effector/memory cells. Larger post-nadir TCR diversity loss correlated inversely with survival in deceased patients.

The material sequenced was peripheral blood, taken from a patient treated with photon-based radiotherapy. V usage is TRBV7-6 and J usage is TRBJ2-5, with 10 bases fitting TRBD1. This receptor was taken from a man between 60 and 75 years old with pancreatic cancer. The CDR3 region is CASSSPMGTGAGVETQYF. The CDR3 region has the DNA TGTGCCAGCAGCTCACCCATGGGGACAGGGGCGGGGGTAGAGACCCAGTACTTC.